The rows below give T cell receptor beta chains drawn from one sample of a study of T cells in Graves' hyperthyroidism and ophthalmopathy. TCRdb recomputed calls from the multiplex PCR reads with MiXCR, one row per CDR3 protein. The table includes a few hundred thousand distinct CDR3 sequences, 40% to 50% detected once. Material: peripheral blood or thyroid tissue (not recorded which). Receptors were obtained from an adult woman with Graves' disease, either hyperthyroidism or ophthalmopathy (not recorded which). Both conserved end residues are part of each CDR3. D genes are given only for firm matches. Clone sizes are given selectively: once, few, many, or a class where the clone is expanded.

clone_size: few; j_call: TRBJ2-6; v_call: TRBV11-2; d_call: .; cdr3_aa: CASSFRGAGANVLTF; cdr3_nt: TGTGCCAGCAGCTTCCGGGGGGCCGGGGCCAACGTCCTGACTTTC
clone_size: many; j_call: TRBJ1-1; v_call: TRBV4-1; d_call: .; cdr3_aa: CASSQDSGTEAFF; cdr3_nt: TGCGCCAGCAGCCAAGATTCGGGCACTGAAGCTTTCTTT
clone_size: .; j_call: TRBJ2-2; v_call: TRBV10-3; d_call: .; cdr3_aa: CAIAAGFPPGELFF; cdr3_nt: TGTGCCATCGCGGCAGGTTTTCCGCCCGGGGAGCTGTTTTTT
clone_size: .; j_call: TRBJ1-4; v_call: TRBV2; d_call: .; cdr3_aa: CASSLTGTMMGKLFF; cdr3_nt: TGTGCCAGCAGCTTAACCGGGACCATGATGGGGAAACTGTTTTTT
clone_size: .; j_call: TRBJ1-6; v_call: TRBV7-2; d_call: .; cdr3_aa: CASSLGNLGTPLHF; cdr3_nt: TGTGCCAGCAGCTTAGGGAATCTGGGGACACCCCTCCACTTT
clone_size: few; j_call: TRBJ1-1; v_call: TRBV4-2; d_call: TRBD1; cdr3_aa: CASSPRDRALYTEAFF; cdr3_nt: TGTGCCAGCAGCCCTAGGGACAGGGCATTATACACTGAAGCTTTCTTT
clone_size: many; j_call: TRBJ1-2; v_call: TRBV24-1; d_call: .; cdr3_aa: CATSGDDGYTF; cdr3_nt: TGTGCCACTTCCGGGGACGATGGCTACACCTTC
clone_size: .; j_call: TRBJ2-5; v_call: TRBV7-2; d_call: TRBD2; cdr3_aa: CASSLRLAITGETQYF; cdr3_nt: TGTGCCAGCAGCTTAAGACTAGCGATCACCGGGGAGACCCAGTACTTC
clone_size: .; j_call: TRBJ2-2; v_call: TRBV12-3/TRBV12-4; d_call: TRBD2; cdr3_aa: CASSYSGGRRSSAGELFF; cdr3_nt: TGTGCCAGCAGTTACTCTGGCGGGAGGAGATCGTCGGCCGGGGAGCTGTTTTTT
clone_size: .; j_call: TRBJ1-2; v_call: TRBV7-7; d_call: TRBD1; cdr3_aa: CASPRDSDYGYTF; cdr3_nt: TGTGCTAGCCCCCGGGACAGTGACTATGGCTACACCTTC
clone_size: .; j_call: TRBJ1-2; v_call: TRBV10-3; d_call: .; cdr3_aa: CAPRGAWNCGYTF; cdr3_nt: TGTGCCCCACGGGGCGCATGGAACTGTGGCTACACCTTC
clone_size: few; j_call: TRBJ2-7; v_call: TRBV20-1; d_call: .; cdr3_aa: CSALGGGGIMEQYF; cdr3_nt: TGCAGTGCTCTAGGAGGGGGCGGAATAATGGAGCAGTACTTC
clone_size: .; j_call: TRBJ2-1; v_call: TRBV10-3; d_call: TRBD1; cdr3_aa: CAISESRQGGYNEQFF; cdr3_nt: TGTGCCATCAGTGAGTCCCGACAGGGGGGATACAATGAGCAGTTCTTC
clone_size: .; j_call: TRBJ2-5; v_call: TRBV24-1; d_call: .; cdr3_aa: CATSQHPTHQPQYF; cdr3_nt: TGTGCCACCAGTCAGCATCCCACACATCAGCCCCAGTACTTC
clone_size: .; j_call: TRBJ1-6; v_call: TRBV6-5; d_call: .; cdr3_aa: CASSYRASSPYNSPLHF; cdr3_nt: TGTGCCAGCAGTTACCGGGCCTCGTCCCCCTATAATTCACCCCTCCACTTT
clone_size: few; j_call: TRBJ2-5; v_call: TRBV9; d_call: TRBD2; cdr3_aa: CASSPGRGLETQYF; cdr3_nt: TGTGCCAGCAGCCCCGGGAGGGGTTTGGAGACCCAGTACTTC
clone_size: .; j_call: TRBJ1-2; v_call: TRBV10-3; d_call: .; cdr3_aa: CAISDPGRSYGYTF; cdr3_nt: TGTGCCATCAGTGATCCGGGACGGAGCTATGGCTACACCTTC
clone_size: many; j_call: TRBJ1-1; v_call: TRBV20-1; d_call: .; cdr3_aa: CSAPRPGAAKNEAFF; cdr3_nt: TGCAGTGCCCCCCGCCCAGGGGCGGCAAAGAATGAAGCTTTCTTT
clone_size: .; j_call: TRBJ2-5; v_call: TRBV4-1; d_call: TRBD2; cdr3_aa: CASSQTGLAGGTQTQYF; cdr3_nt: TGCGCCAGCAGCCAGACGGGACTAGCGGGAGGGACACAGACCCAGTACTTC
clone_size: many; j_call: TRBJ2-7; v_call: TRBV15; d_call: TRBD2; cdr3_aa: CATSRDVLATNEQYF; cdr3_nt: TGTGCCACCAGCAGAGATGTACTAGCGACGAACGAGCAGTACTTC
clone_size: .; j_call: TRBJ1-1; v_call: TRBV7-9; d_call: TRBD1; cdr3_aa: CASSPRATGGGTEAFF; cdr3_nt: TGTGCCAGCTCACCAAGGGCCACAGGGGGAGGAACTGAAGCTTTCTTT
clone_size: few; j_call: TRBJ2-7; v_call: TRBV9; d_call: TRBD2; cdr3_aa: CASSLGSSGFYSYEQYF; cdr3_nt: TGTGCCAGCAGCTTAGGGTCTAGCGGATTTTATTCCTACGAGCAGTACTTC
clone_size: many; j_call: TRBJ2-5; v_call: TRBV6-5; d_call: TRBD1; cdr3_aa: CASSPTGVDETQYF; cdr3_nt: TGTGCCAGCAGTCCCACAGGGGTCGACGAGACCCAGTACTTC
clone_size: .; j_call: TRBJ1-1; v_call: TRBV10-3; d_call: .; cdr3_aa: CAIGGELDEAFF; cdr3_nt: TGTGCCATCGGCGGCGAGTTGGATGAAGCTTTCTTT
clone_size: .; j_call: TRBJ1-6; v_call: TRBV28; d_call: .; cdr3_aa: CASTIRYTWNSPLHF; cdr3_nt: TGTGCCAGCACAATCCGGTATACCTGGAATTCACCCCTCCACTTT
clone_size: .; j_call: TRBJ1-6; v_call: TRBV2; d_call: .; cdr3_aa: CARARRGYNSPLHF; cdr3_nt: TGTGCTAGAGCTCGTCGCGGCTATAATTCACCCCTCCACTTT
clone_size: .; j_call: TRBJ1-6; v_call: TRBV10-3; d_call: TRBD1; cdr3_aa: CAISAQGASNSPLHF; cdr3_nt: TGTGCCATCAGTGCGCAGGGGGCGTCTAATTCACCCCTCCACTTT
clone_size: many; j_call: TRBJ1-6; v_call: TRBV19; d_call: TRBD1; cdr3_aa: CASRQRTGARNSPLHF; cdr3_nt: TGTGCCAGTAGGCAACGGACAGGGGCGAGAAATTCACCCCTCCACTTT
clone_size: .; j_call: TRBJ2-7; v_call: TRBV7-9; d_call: .; cdr3_aa: CASSWRNRGLTYEQYF; cdr3_nt: TGTGCCAGCAGTTGGAGAAACAGGGGACTCACCTACGAGCAGTACTTC
clone_size: once; j_call: TRBJ2-3; v_call: TRBV20-1; d_call: .; cdr3_aa: CSARFGTTDTQYF; cdr3_nt: TGCAGTGCTAGATTCGGCACCACAGATACGCAGTATTTT
clone_size: .; j_call: TRBJ1-6; v_call: TRBV7-8; d_call: TRBD1; cdr3_aa: CASSLGPLGQTNSPLHF; cdr3_nt: TGTGCCAGCAGCTTAGGTCCATTGGGACAGACGAATTCACCCCTCCACTTT
clone_size: many; j_call: TRBJ2-5; v_call: TRBV15; d_call: .; cdr3_aa: CATSRGGGRRAETQYF; cdr3_nt: TGTGCCACCAGCAGAGGCGGAGGGAGACGGGCAGAGACCCAGTACTTC
clone_size: few; j_call: TRBJ2-7; v_call: TRBV7-9; d_call: TRBD1; cdr3_aa: CASVAGDRNYEQYF; cdr3_nt: TGTGCCAGCGTTGCCGGGGACAGGAACTACGAGCAGTACTTC
clone_size: .; j_call: TRBJ2-7; v_call: TRBV5-4; d_call: TRBD2; cdr3_aa: CASSGGEGGGYEQYF; cdr3_nt: TGTGCCAGCAGCGGGGGGGAGGGTGGTGGTTACGAGCAGTACTTC
clone_size: .; j_call: TRBJ1-2; v_call: TRBV6-1; d_call: .; cdr3_aa: CASRIRRTAYGYTF; cdr3_nt: TGTGCCAGCAGGATCCGACGGACAGCCTATGGCTACACCTTC